Shown below are 31 T cell receptor beta chains from a single sample sequenced in a study of blood T cells in healthy people across ages. A sample-barcoded 5' primer and a J-beta primer mix were used in a second PCR of about 6 to 12 cycles. TCRdb recomputed calls from the 5' RACE reads with MiXCR, one row per CDR3 protein. This sample has some 1.5 million distinct CDR3 sequences; roughly 28% occur once, and the top ten carry 7.7%. The sequencing sample was made of blood. Receptors originate from a woman aged 25 to 39 in good health.

This clonotype was seen a few times. This chain links TRBV20-1 with TRBJ1-2; D not resolved. Deletions cut 2 bases from V and 4 bases from J, with 8 bases between. CDR1 is DFQATT, CDR2 SNEGSKA, per germline (reference sequence). The CDR3 contains 12 residues. The CDR3 sequence is CSARQETYGYTF. The DNA for the CDR3 is TGCAGTGCTAGACAGGAAACCTATGGCTACACCTTC.

This clonotype was recorded at least ten times. The rearrangement links TRBV5-1 to TRBJ1-6; tentative D call: TRBD1 (6 bases). Germline loops: CDR1 SGHRS, CDR2 YFSETQ. The CDR3 has 15 amino acids. Trimming cost V 0 bases and J 5 bases, with 9 bases left between them. CDR3: CASSLEGQNNSPLHF. As DNA, the CDR3 is TGCGCCAGCAGCTTGGAAGGACAGAATAATTCACCCCTCCACTTT.

On this clonotype itself: Compared with germline, one end of the junction differs, possibly owing to a read error. The CDR3 coding sequence is TGTACCAGCAGTTCCGACAGGGGGCTAGCGTACGAGCAGTACTTC. Its protein product is CTSSSDRGLAYEQYF. The V and J genes are TRBV7-9 and TRBJ2-7, with 10 bases matching TRBD1. Germline CDR1 reads SEHNR; CDR2 reads FQNEAQ (reference sequence). The CDR3 has 15 residues.

The chain is built from TRBV5-1 and TRBJ1-4; TRBD1 agrees at 9 bases. Germline loops: CDR1 SGHRS, CDR2 YFSETQ. This CDR3 spans 17 amino acids. V dropped 4 bases and J dropped 4; count of bases not matched to a gene: 11. The CDR3, as DNA: TGCGCCAGCAGCCCCATAGGGACAGGGTCTTATAATGAAAAACTGTTTTTT. Encoded protein: CASSPIGTGSYNEKLFF.

The chain links TRBV7-9 to TRBJ1-4; TRBD1 matches at 7 bases. Trimming cost V 3 bases and J 8 bases; bases outside gene matches: 15. The length of the CDR3 is 17 residues. Germline CDR1 SEHNR, CDR2 FQNEAQ (reference sequence). CDR3 in amino acids: CASSLQGGPGMGEKLFF. The CDR3 DNA sequence: TGTGCCAGCAGCTTGCAGGGGGGACCTGGGATGGGCGAAAAACTGTTTTTT.

V gene TRBV27 combines with J gene TRBJ1-5; D unclear. V lost 5 bases and J 0 bases, leaving 5 bases between the germline ends. Germline-derived CDR1 and CDR2 are MNHEY and SMNVEV (reference sequence). The CDR3 spans 13 residues. The DNA of the CDR3 is TGTGCCAGCAGTGTCTGTAGCAATCAGCCCCAGCATTTT. Translating it yields CASSVCSNQPQHF.

This clonotype was observed at least ten times. The chain employs TRBV29-1 and TRBJ2-3; TRBD1 aligns across 7 bases. V gave up 7 bases and J gave up 2 bases; unmatched junction bases: 21. The length of the CDR3 is 18 residues. In germline, CDR1 is SQVTM, CDR2 ANQGSEA. CDR3 coding DNA: TGCAGCGCTCAGACGCAGGCGGTACTGAGGGGGCACACAGATACGCAGTATTTT. It translates to CSAQTQAVLRGHTDTQYF.

This clonotype has a count of ten or more. V is TRBV3-1 and J is TRBJ2-7; D might be TRBD2 (5 bases). CDR3 length: 15 amino acids. Germline CDR1 is LGHDT and CDR2 is YNNKEL (reference sequence). The V end lost 4 bases, the J end lost 0 bases, and 13 bases lay between the germline ends. CDR3 nucleotide sequence: TGTGCCAGCAGCCCTCGAGCGGAGTCCTCCTACGAGCAGTACTTC. It translates to CASSPRAESSYEQYF.

The CDR3 here is CASESFLHNSPLHF. For the CDR3, the DNA is TGTGCCAGCGAGTCGTTCCTGCATAATTCACCCCTCCACTTT. V and J are TRBV6-6 and TRBJ1-6, with D uncertain. This CDR3 contains 14 residues. The germline V gene encodes CDR1 MNHNY and CDR2 SVGAGI (reference sequence). V dropped 8 bases and J dropped 5 bases, with 13 bases sitting between them.

Points on this clonotype: This sequence may be a read error, since a much larger clone differs from it by one base. As DNA, the CDR3 is TGCGGTGCTAGAGATCCCCGGGACAGGGACCACGAGCAGTACTTC. Its translation is CGARDPRDRDHEQYF. The V call is TRBV20-1, the J call TRBJ2-5; 9 positions agree with TRBD1. The end of the DNA is better explained by TRBJ2-7, so the J call may be wrong. The CDR3 is 15 residues long. Looked up from germline, CDR1 is DFQATT and CDR2 is SNEGSKA (reference sequence).

The sample holds a few counts of this clonotype. CDR3 bases: TGTGCCAGCACCAAAAGGGGGGAAGGTACGCAGTATTTT. Translation: CASTKRGEGTQYF. The chain couples TRBV2 to TRBJ2-3; D is possibly TRBD1 or TRBD2 (6 bases each). V lost 7 bases, J lost 8 bases, and 16 bases lay in between. Per germline, CDR1 SNHLY and CDR2 FYNNEI. This CDR3 comprises 13 residues.

The genes are TRBV6-1 and TRBJ2-6; D possibly corresponds to TRBD2 (6 bases). CDR1 and CDR2 from the germline V gene are MNHNS and SASEGT. Trimming removed 6 bases from V and 4 bases from J, with 16 bases in between. This CDR3 contains 16 residues. The CDR3 here is CASRAGMRDGANVLTF. The DNA for the CDR3 is TGTGCCAGCAGGGCGGGGATGCGGGACGGGGCCAACGTCCTGACTTTC.

There are many counts of this clonotype. V usage is TRBV6-6 and J usage is TRBJ2-1; D tentatively fits TRBD1 or TRBD2 (5 bases each). This CDR3 contains 12 residues. Germline loops: CDR1 MNHNY, CDR2 SVGAGI (reference sequence). V was cut by 2 bases and J by 8 bases, with 7 bases left in between. In nucleotides, the CDR3 is TGTGCCAGCAGTTACGGGGGAGATGAGCAGTTCTTC. Protein product: CASSYGGDEQFF.

V usage is TRBV9 and J usage is TRBJ2-4, with TRBD1 matching over 8 bases. Germline assignment: CDR1 SGDLS and CDR2 YYNGEE. Trimming at V came to 4 bases and at J to 13 bases, leaving 16 bases not matched to a gene. CDR3 length: 15 amino acids. This CDR3 reads CASSPRGGQENEQYF. For the CDR3, the DNA is TGTGCCAGCAGCCCCCGTGGGGGACAGGAGAATGAGCAGTACTTC.

This clonotype was observed once. The V and J genes are TRBV6-2 or TRBV6-3 and TRBJ2-7, with D unresolved. CDR3 length: 17 residues. CDR1 is MNHEY and CDR2 is SVGEGT in the germline V gene. Between the trimmed V and J ends, which lost 3 bases and 7 bases, there was a span of 25 bases. This CDR3 reads CASSYPPGSTSYNEQYF. The CDR3 region has the DNA TGTGCCAGCAGTTATCCGCCCGGCAGTACGTCCTACAATGAGCAGTACTTC.

This clonotype was seen a few times. The J gene is TRBJ1-2, the V gene TRBV19, with D uncertain. The germline V gene encodes CDR1 LNHDA and CDR2 SQIVND (reference sequence). The CDR3 is 15 residues long. The V end lost 1 base, the J end lost 2 bases, and 11 bases lay between the germline ends. CDR3 DNA: TGTGCCAGTAGTATAGGGGTTTTGGGAAACTATGGCTACACCTTC. Amino acid sequence: CASSIGVLGNYGYTF.

This chain joins TRBV3-1 and TRBJ1-1, with a weak D call TRBD1 (5 bases). This CDR3 comprises 14 residues. V was shortened by 2 bases and J by 5 bases, with 12 bases between the two germline ends. Germline CDR1 is LGHDT and CDR2 is YNNKEL (reference sequence). The CDR3 here is CASSQRGEGTEAFF. The DNA of the CDR3 is TGTGCCAGCAGCCAAAGGGGAGAGGGGACTGAAGCTTTCTTT.

This clonotype was recorded many times. The chain carries TRBV4-3 and TRBJ2-5; TRBD2 agrees at 8 bases. This CDR3 has 15 amino acids. The J segment lost 3 bases and the V segment lost 2 bases, leaving 5 bases of the junction unmatched. Germline V gives CDR1 LGHNA, CDR2 YSLEER. Written as DNA, the CDR3 is TGCGCCAGCAGCCAACTGGGGACTAGAGAAGAGACCCAGTACTTC. It specifies CASSQLGTREETQYF.

A word on this clonotype: The junction shows a germline mismatch at one end, possibly a read error. This chain connects TRBV7-2 to TRBJ2-1; 9 nucleotides agree with TRBD2. Germline CDR1 reads SGHTA; CDR2 reads FQGNSA. CDR3 length: 16 residues. The DNA of the CDR3 is TGTGCCAGCAGCTTAGCGTCTAGCGGGACTAACAATGGGCAGTTCTTC. It encodes CASSLASSGTNNGQFF.

A few counts support this clonotype. The chain is built from TRBV12-3 or TRBV12-4 and TRBJ2-5; 7 bases are a match to TRBD2. Trimming at V came to 4 bases and at J to 5 bases, leaving 7 bases not matched to a gene. The CDR3 loop spans 14 amino acids. DNA for the CDR3: TGTGCCAGCAGTTCGAGAGGGGAGGGGGAGACCCAGTACTTC. Translation gives CASSSRGEGETQYF.

The chain combines TRBV12-3 or TRBV12-4 with TRBJ1-2; tentatively, D is TRBD1 (5 bases). The CDR3 runs 14 residues. V was pared by 8 bases and J by 1 base, with 14 bases between. The CDR3 coding sequence is TGTGCCAGCTTGCGGTCCAGGGATAACTATGGCTACACCTTC. It translates to CASLRSRDNYGYTF.

This clonotype was seen ten or more times. This chain joins TRBV29-1 and TRBJ2-3, with 13 nucleotides matching TRBD2. CDR1 and CDR2 from the germline V gene are SQVTM and ANQGSEA. This CDR3 has 15 residues. V lost 7 bases and J lost 2; bases outside the gene matches: 6. The CDR3 loop is CSDRTSGGPTDTQYF. The CDR3 DNA reads as TGCAGCGACCGGACTAGCGGGGGCCCCACAGATACGCAGTATTTT.

CDR3 residues: CASTEGFNGPDSNQPQHF. The DNA for the CDR3 is TGTGCCAGCACGGAGGGTTTTAATGGCCCCGATAGCAATCAGCCCCAGCATTTT. The chain recombines TRBV6-1 with TRBJ1-5; D ambiguous. This CDR3 is 18 amino acids long. With 7 bases removed from V and 0 bases from J, the gap between germline ends came to 22 bases. Germline assignment: CDR1 MNHNS and CDR2 SASEGT.

The rearrangement links TRBV5-6 to TRBJ1-2, with no clear D. CDR1 is SGHDT and CDR2 is YYEEEE in the germline V gene. Between the trimmed V and J ends, which lost 7 bases and 5 bases, there was a span of 6 bases. This CDR3 comprises 10 residues. DNA for the CDR3: TGTGCCAGCTTTCTGTATGGCTACACCTTC. Protein product: CASFLYGYTF. Filled out from reference TRBV5-6 and TRBJ1-2, the complete variable domain reads DAGVTQSPTHLIKTRGQQVTLRCSPKSGHDTVSWYQQALGQGPQFIFQYYEEEERQRGNFPDRFSGHQFPNYSSELNVNALLLGDSALYLCASFLYGYTFGSGTRLTVV.

J is TRBJ1-4 and V is TRBV28; D unresolved. Looked up from germline, CDR1 is MDHEN and CDR2 is SYDVKM. V lost 8 bases, J lost 6 bases, and 16 bases lay in between. The CDR3 loop spans 14 amino acids. The DNA of the CDR3 is TGTGCCAGCGCCTTAGGCGGCTGGGATGAAAAACTGTTTTTT. It translates to CASALGGWDEKLFF.

This clonotype was picked up a small number of times. The CDR3 DNA is TGTGCCAGCAGATACACCCCTAACACTGAAGCTTTCTTT. It codes for CASRYTPNTEAFF. The rearrangement uses TRBV6-1 and TRBJ1-1, with D uncertain. From germline, CDR1 is MNHNS and CDR2 SASEGT. V lost 6 bases, J lost 2 bases, and 10 bases lay in between. CDR3 length: 13 amino acids.

The count of this clonotype is one. The chain is built from TRBV10-3 and TRBJ2-5; possibly TRBD2 for D (7 bases). Trimming pared 2 bases from V and 11 bases from J, leaving 27 bases between. Germline CDR1 and CDR2: ENHRY and SYGVKD. This CDR3 comprises 17 residues. The CDR3 loop is CAISEGWSGTRRNEQYF. The CDR3 bases are TGTGCCATCAGTGAGGGATGGAGCGGGACAAGGAGGAATGAGCAGTACTTC.

V is TRBV14 and J is TRBJ2-7, with 12 bases aligning to TRBD2. This CDR3 is 17 amino acids long. Germline V gene lookup returns CDR1 SGHDN and CDR2 FVKESK. Unmatched junction bases numbered 10, after V lost 1 base and J lost 6 bases. The CDR3, as DNA: TGTGCCAGCAGCCAAGGGCTAGCGGGAGGGCCTAATAGCGAGCAGTACTTC. It is translated as CASSQGLAGGPNSEQYF.

This clonotype was seen only a few times. The V call is TRBV29-1, the J call TRBJ2-1; tentative D call: TRBD2 (6 bases). V dropped 2 bases and J dropped 5 bases, with 7 bases sitting between them. Germline values: CDR1 SQVTM, CDR2 ANQGSEA. The CDR3 spans 12 residues. CDR3: CSVERTNNEQFF. The CDR3 DNA follows: TGCAGCGTTGAAAGGACTAACAATGAGCAGTTCTTC.

This clonotype turned up a few times. The chain uses TRBV5-5 and TRBJ2-3; D ambiguous. CDR3 length equals 15 residues. Trimming removed 1 base from V and 2 bases from J, with 11 bases in between. Germline assignment: CDR1 SGHKS and CDR2 YYEKEE (reference sequence). CDR3 in DNA: TGTGCCAGCAGCTTGAACACTCGGCTCACAGATACGCAGTATTTT. The encoded protein is CASSLNTRLTDTQYF.

This clonotype was seen a handful of times. This chain links TRBV18 with TRBJ2-4; tentative D call: TRBD1 (6 bases). V was shortened by 3 bases and J by 0 bases, with 18 bases between the two germline ends. The CDR3 is 18 amino acids. Per germline, CDR1 KGHSH and CDR2 LQKENI. As DNA, the CDR3 is TGTGCCAGCTCACCTATCACCCGGGACAAGTTAGCCAAAAACATTCAGTACTTC. It codes for CASSPITRDKLAKNIQYF. Using reference TRBV18 and TRBJ2-4 for the parts outside the CDR3, the full variable domain is NAGVMQNPRHLVRRRGQEARLRCSPMKGHSHVYWYRQLPEEGLKFMVYLQKENIIDESGMPKERFSAEFPKEGPSILRIQQVVRGDSAAYFCASSPITRDKLAKNIQYFGAGTRLSVL.